These T cell receptor beta chains were read from a single sample in a study of blood T cell repertoires in COVID-19. Using immunoSEQ multiplex PCR, the repertoire was profiled, and TCRdb retains in-frame clones only, with some absent. The table shows some 13,000 clones, with 86% occurring only once. The sequencing input was peripheral blood. The receptor source for this set is an elderly man with acute or convalescent COVID-19. The CDR3 runs from the conserved cysteine through the conserved F or W. A D gene is named only where the DNA matches it firmly. Only part of the rows carry a size: once, few, many, or a class if the clone is expanded.

TGTGCCAGCAGCCGGGACAGCCTAAACACTGAAGCTTTCTTT	CASSRDSLNTEAFF	TRBD1	-	TRBV11-2	TRBJ1-1
TGTGCCAGCAGCTTACAGGTTGGGACCTACAATGAGCAGTTCTTC	CASSLQVGTYNEQFF	-	-	TRBV5-5	TRBJ2-1
TGCGCCAGCAGCTTACCCCTAGGAGGAGGTCCCAATGAGCAGTTCTTC	CASSLPLGGGPNEQFF	-	-	TRBV5-1	TRBJ2-1
TGTGCCAGCAGCCGCGGACAGGGCGTGACTGAAGCTTTCTTT	CASSRGQGVTEAFF	TRBD1	-	TRBV6-5	TRBJ1-1
TGTGCCAGCAGCTTAGTATATAGAGGAAAAAACATTCAGTACTTC	CASSLVYRGKNIQYF	-	-	TRBV11-1	TRBJ2-4
TGTGCCTCCCCGGGACACCTCTCCTACGAGCAGTACTTC	CASPGHLSYEQYF	-	-	TRBV6-5	TRBJ2-7
TGTGCCAGCAGCGTAGGTGGCCGGACAGGGAACTACGAGCAGTACTTC	CASSVGGRTGNYEQYF	TRBD1	once	TRBV9	TRBJ2-7
TGTGCCAGCAGCGGGGATAGAGGGGAAAAACTGTTTTTT	CASSGDRGEKLFF	-	-	TRBV5-4	TRBJ1-4
TGCGCCAGCAGCGTGGGACCCCAGGACTATGGCTACACCTTC	CASSVGPQDYGYTF	-	-	TRBV5-1	TRBJ1-2
TGCGCCAGCAGCCAAGGGACAAGCAATCAGCCCCAGCATTTT	CASSQGTSNQPQHF	-	-	TRBV5-1	TRBJ1-5
TGCGCCAGCAGCCAATTAGGGGGGGTTAACTATGGCTACACCTTC	CASSQLGGVNYGYTF	-	-	TRBV4-1	TRBJ1-2
TGTGCCACCTCGGACAGGGACGAGCAGTACTTC	CATSDRDEQYF	TRBD1	-	TRBV24-1	TRBJ2-7
TGTGCCAGCTCACAGAGAGAAGCCTCTGGAAACACCATATATTTT	CASSQREASGNTIYF	-	-	TRBV18	TRBJ1-3
TGTGCCAGCAGTGAAGCTGGGCAGGGGGCGGCTAACTATGGCTACACCTTC	CASSEAGQGAANYGYTF	TRBD1	-	TRBV6-1	TRBJ1-2
TGTGCCAGCAGCCTGGACAGAGACACCGGGGAGCTGTTTTTT	CASSLDRDTGELFF	-	-	TRBV7-9	TRBJ2-2
TGTGCCAGCAGCCCTACAGGGTTACGCACAGATACGCAGTATTTT	CASSPTGLRTDTQYF	-	once	TRBV7-3	TRBJ2-3
TGTGCCAGCAGCCGCCAGGGGTACACCGGGGAGCTGTTTTTT	CASSRQGYTGELFF	-	-	TRBV6-5	TRBJ2-2
TGTGCCAGCAGCGTAGCAGGACAGGGGTCCTACGAGCAGTACTTC	CASSVAGQGSYEQYF	TRBD1	-	TRBV9	TRBJ2-7
TGTGCCAGCAGCCAAAGCGGGACAGGGGGCCGTGGCTACACCTTC	CASSQSGTGGRGYTF	TRBD1	-	TRBV3-1/TRBV3-2	TRBJ1-2
TGCGCCAGCAGCTTGGCTACCGGACTAGACCCTCGAGGGGAGCTGTTTTTT	CASSLATGLDPRGELFF	TRBD2	few	TRBV5-1	TRBJ2-2
TGTGCCAGCAGGTCCGGTTACACTGAAGCTTTCTTT	CASRSGYTEAFF	-	-	TRBV12-3/TRBV12-4	TRBJ1-1
TGTGCCAGTAGTATAGGAGCGACGAACACCGGGGAGCTGTTTTTT	CASSIGATNTGELFF	-	-	TRBV19	TRBJ2-2
TGTGCCAGCCTTTCCGGGACAGGGGAGGAAAAACTGTTTTTT	CASLSGTGEEKLFF	TRBD1	-	TRBV18	TRBJ1-4
TGTGCCAGCAGCGGGGCCCCTTCCGGGACTAGCGGAGACTCCAACCAAGAGACCCAGTACTTC	CASSGAPSGTSGDSNQETQYF	TRBD2	-	TRBV3-1/TRBV3-2	TRBJ2-5
TGTGCCTGGGGGACAGACTACGAGCAGTACTTC	CAWGTDYEQYF	TRBD1	-	TRBV30	TRBJ2-7
TGTGCCAGCAGCCTACAAGCGGGATCCTACGAGCAGTACTTC	CASSLQAGSYEQYF	TRBD2	-	TRBV7-8	TRBJ2-7
TGTGCCAGTAGTTATAAGGGGATGAGGACTAATGAAAAACTGTTTTTT	CASSYKGMRTNEKLFF	-	once	TRBV19	TRBJ1-4
TGTGCCAGTAGGCAAACAGGGGGCACTTGGCCCGGGGAGCTGTTTTTT	CASRQTGGTWPGELFF	TRBD1	-	TRBV19	TRBJ2-2
TGTGCCAGCAGTGCCCGGTTCTATGGCTACACCTTC	CASSARFYGYTF	-	-	TRBV12-3/TRBV12-4	TRBJ1-2
TGTGCCAGCACGCTTTGGAGGGAGGACGAGCAGTACTTC	CASTLWREDEQYF	-	-	TRBV7-8	TRBJ2-7
TGTGCCAGCAGCGTATCTACAGGGACCCCGGGCACCGGGGAGCTGTTTTTT	CASSVSTGTPGTGELFF	-	-	TRBV9	TRBJ2-2
TGCGCCAGCAGCTTGGGGGAGACCGGGGAGCTGTTTTTT	CASSLGETGELFF	-	-	TRBV5-1	TRBJ2-2
TGTGCCAGTAGAAGCACCGGGTCTAACAATGAGCAGTTCTTC	CASRSTGSNNEQFF	-	-	TRBV19	TRBJ2-1
TGTGCCAGCAGCCGACTAGCGGGCCCTTACAATGAGCAGTTCTTC	CASSRLAGPYNEQFF	TRBD2	-	TRBV11-2	TRBJ2-1
TGCGCCAGCAGCCCAGGATCTGTACCTGAAGCTTTCTTT	CASSPGSVPEAFF	-	-	TRBV5-1	TRBJ1-1
TGTGCCAGCAGTGAATTCACGAGAACTGGCTACACCTTC	CASSEFTRTGYTF	-	-	TRBV6-1	TRBJ1-2
TGTGCCAGCAGCCAAAGGCGGACAGGGGGTTCCTACAATGAGCAGTTCTTC	CASSQRRTGGSYNEQFF	TRBD1	few	TRBV7-8	TRBJ2-1
TGTGCCAGCAGCTTAGCCATCGGGCAGCCCCAGCATTTT	CASSLAIGQPQHF	-	-	TRBV7-8	TRBJ1-5
TGTGCCACCGCACTCAAGGAGTCAGATACGCAGTATTTT	CATALKESDTQYF	-	-	TRBV6-4	TRBJ2-3
TGTGCCACCAGTGAGGGGGACAGGAGATTTTACAATGAGCAGTTCTTC	CATSEGDRRFYNEQFF	TRBD1	-	TRBV24-1	TRBJ2-1